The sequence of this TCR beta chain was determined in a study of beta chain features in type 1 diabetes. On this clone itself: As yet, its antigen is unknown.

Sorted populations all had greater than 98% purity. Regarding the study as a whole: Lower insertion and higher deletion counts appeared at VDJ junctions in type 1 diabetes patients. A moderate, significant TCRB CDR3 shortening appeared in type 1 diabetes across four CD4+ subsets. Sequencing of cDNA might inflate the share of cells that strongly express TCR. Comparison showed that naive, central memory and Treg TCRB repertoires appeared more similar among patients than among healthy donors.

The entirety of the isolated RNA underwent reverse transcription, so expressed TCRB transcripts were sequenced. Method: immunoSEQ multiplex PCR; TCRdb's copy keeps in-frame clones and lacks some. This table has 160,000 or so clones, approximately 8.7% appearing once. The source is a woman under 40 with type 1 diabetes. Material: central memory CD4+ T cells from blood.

CDR3 protein: CASSLGQGDNYGYTF. CDR3 sequence (DNA): TGCGCCAGCAGCCTCGGACAGGGTGACAACTATGGCTACACCTTC. The genes are TRBV5-1 and TRBJ1-2; 8 nucleotides agree with TRBD1. The CDR3 totals 15 residues. CDR1 is SGHRS, CDR2 YFSETQ, per germline. V lost 4 bases, J lost 2 bases, and 7 bases stayed unmatched.